Shown below are 21 T cell receptor beta chains from a single sample sequenced in a study of T cell responses to AZD1222 COVID-19 vaccine. Produced via immunoSEQ multiplex PCR; TCRdb's table is partial and in-frame only. The sample shows 180,000 or so clones, approximately 90% of them seen only once. Sequencing was performed on peripheral blood, taken 28 days after the second AZD1222 dose. The receptors were gathered from an adult who received the AZD1222 COVID-19 vaccine.

The J gene is TRBJ2-1, the V gene TRBV11-2, with D uncertain. With 3 bases removed from V and 6 bases from J, the gap between germline ends came to 9 bases. From germline, CDR1 is SGHAT and CDR2 FQNNGV. The length of the CDR3 is 13 residues. The CDR3 DNA reads as TGTGCCAGCAGCTTCTATCCGGTCAATGAGCAGTTCTTC. It translates to CASSFYPVNEQFF.

This chain links TRBV2 with TRBJ2-7; TRBD2 matches at 9 bases. Germline V gene sequence: CDR1 SNHLY, CDR2 FYNNEI. The CDR3 covers 14 residues. Unmatched junction bases numbered 0, after V lost 3 bases and J lost 0 bases. The CDR3 DNA sequence: TGTGCCAGCAGTGAGCGGGAGGGCTCCTACGAGCAGTACTTC. It translates to CASSEREGSYEQYF.

The V and J genes are TRBV6-5 and TRBJ2-2; 9 bases line up with TRBD2. The length of the CDR3 is 16 residues. Germline assignment: CDR1 MNHEY and CDR2 SVGAGI. V lost 0 bases, J lost 7 bases, and 6 bases stayed unmatched. CDR3: CASSYSPSGNVGELFF. CDR3 nucleotides: TGTGCCAGCAGTTACTCCCCTAGCGGGAACGTCGGGGAGCTGTTTTTT.

The J gene is TRBJ2-3, the V gene TRBV23-1; D tentatively reads TRBD1 or TRBD2 (5 bases each). TRBV23-1 counts as an open reading frame of uncertain function. The CDR3 covers 16 residues. V was clipped by 8 bases and J by 4 bases, with 22 bases between them. The DNA of the CDR3 is TGCGCCAGCGCGACAGTAGGACATCCGGGGCCAGATACGCAGTATTTT. It is translated as CASATVGHPGPDTQYF.

The sample holds a few counts of this clone. The chain recombines TRBV2 with TRBJ2-2, with TRBD1 matching over 8 bases. The J segment lost 1 base and the V segment lost 3 bases, leaving 4 bases of the junction unmatched. The CDR3 runs 16 residues. Germline V gene lookup returns CDR1 SNHLY and CDR2 FYNNEI. In nucleotides, the CDR3 is TGTGCCAGCAGTGAGATGGGACAGGAGAACACCGGGGAGCTGTTTTTT. Amino acid sequence: CASSEMGQENTGELFF.

The chain joins TRBV28 to TRBJ2-5; a possible D gene is TRBD1 (5 bases). Per germline, CDR1 MDHEN and CDR2 SYDVKM. V shed 10 bases and J shed 4 bases, with 16 bases lying between them. CDR3 length: 13 residues. CDR3: CATLSAGRETQYF. As DNA, the CDR3 is TGTGCCACCTTGAGTGCAGGGCGAGAGACCCAGTACTTC.

The chain couples TRBV19 to TRBJ2-1; D not certain. V lost 7 bases to trimming and J lost 2 bases, with 12 bases between them. Germline V lookup: CDR1 LNHDA, CDR2 SQIVND (reference sequence). The CDR3 loop spans 14 amino acids. CDR3 sequence (DNA): TGTGCCAGTACGGGCGGAAGCCCCTACAATGAGCAGTTCTTC. It translates to CASTGGSPYNEQFF.

The V call is TRBV7-2, the J call TRBJ2-2, with D uncertain. Germline CDR1 is SGHTA and CDR2 is FQGNSA. V lost 1 base to trimming and J lost 3 bases, with 9 bases between them. This CDR3 region has 15 residues. The CDR3 reads CASSLVGLHTGELFF. Here the CDR3 DNA reads TGTGCCAGCAGCTTAGTAGGGCTTCACACCGGGGAGCTGTTTTTT.

This chain links TRBV18 with TRBJ2-2, with D possibly matching TRBD1 (6 bases). The CDR3 is 16 residues long. Deletions cut 6 bases from V and 1 base from J, with 15 bases between. Per germline, CDR1 KGHSH and CDR2 LQKENI. The CDR3 loop reads CASSPLGGQNTGELFF. The DNA for the CDR3 is TGTGCCAGCTCCCCTCTTGGGGGACAGAACACCGGGGAGCTGTTTTTT.

V usage is TRBV4-3 and J usage is TRBJ1-3; D remains unclear. CDR1 is LGHNA and CDR2 is YSLEER in the germline V gene. V was pared by 3 bases and J by 0 bases, with 12 bases between. The length of the CDR3 is 16 residues. CDR3 sequence: CASSHLDSSSGNTIYF. Written as DNA, the CDR3 is TGCGCCAGCAGCCACCTCGACTCGAGCTCTGGAAACACCATATATTTT.

The chain links TRBV5-6 to TRBJ2-2; D could derive from TRBD1 or TRBD2 (5 bases each). Trimming cost V 4 bases and J 6 bases, with 13 bases left between them. Germline CDR1 SGHDT, CDR2 YYEEEE. This CDR3 is built from 14 residues. As DNA, the CDR3 is TGTGCCAGCAGCGCGGCCCGGGACGCCGGGGAGCTGTTTTTT. Translating it yields CASSAARDAGELFF.

The chain combines TRBV30 with TRBJ2-7, with TRBD1 identical over 9 bases. CDR3 length: 16 amino acids. The germline V gene has CDR1 GTSNPN and CDR2 SVGIG (reference sequence). V shed 0 bases, J shed 6 bases, and the junction held 12 bases outside the gene matches. This CDR3 is CAWSVTGGRRWGEQYF. The CDR3, as DNA: TGTGCCTGGAGTGTCACAGGGGGCCGGCGTTGGGGCGAGCAGTACTTC.

CDR3 region: CASSLDAKPNTEAFF. The CDR3 nucleotides are TGTGCCAGCAGCTTGGACGCCAAACCGAACACTGAAGCTTTCTTT. V usage is TRBV7-2 and J usage is TRBJ1-1, with D uncertain. V shed 3 bases and J shed 1 base, with 12 bases lying between them. The CDR3 spans 15 residues. The V gene's germline CDR1 is SGHTA and CDR2 FQGNSA.

The V gene is TRBV28, the J gene TRBJ1-5; 8 bases agree with TRBD1. This CDR3 is built from 16 residues. Germline-derived CDR1 and CDR2 are MDHEN and SYDVKM. Unmatched junction bases numbered 10, after V lost 5 bases and J lost 4 bases. This CDR3 is CASSPGQGARNQPQHF. The CDR3 DNA is TGTGCCAGCAGTCCCGGCCAGGGGGCTCGTAATCAGCCCCAGCATTTT.

This clone was picked up one time. The gene calls are TRBV5-4 and TRBJ2-5; 7 bases align to TRBD2. The germline gives CDR1 SGHNT, CDR2 YYREEE (reference sequence). This CDR3 contains 13 residues. V lost 4 bases, J lost 5 bases, and 5 bases stayed unmatched. The CDR3 loop is CASSRGEGETQYF. The CDR3 DNA sequence: TGTGCCAGCAGCCGGGGGGAGGGGGAGACCCAGTACTTC.

The V call is TRBV19, the J call TRBJ2-2; possibly TRBD2 for D (7 bases). The CDR3 is 16 amino acids. Trimming removed 7 bases from V and 4 bases from J, with 19 bases in between. In germline, CDR1 is LNHDA, CDR2 SQIVND (reference sequence). This chain's CDR3 is CASTLGGGTVTGELFF. In DNA form, the CDR3 reads TGTGCCAGTACCCTGGGGGGGGGCACCGTCACCGGGGAGCTGTTTTTT. The variable domain in full, completed from reference TRBV19 and TRBJ2-2, reads DGGITQSPKYLFRKEGQNVTLSCEQNLNHDAMYWYRQDPGQGLRLIYYSQIVNDFQKGDIAEGYSVSREKKESFPLTVTSAQKNPTAFYLCASTLGGGTVTGELFFGEGSRLTVL.

The genes are TRBV7-9 and TRBJ1-1, with 8 positions matching TRBD1. Trimming cost V 6 bases and J 4 bases; bases outside gene matches: 7. The CDR3 runs 14 residues. Per germline, CDR1 SEHNR and CDR2 FQNEAQ (reference sequence). CDR3 loop: CASRAGQASTEAFF. CDR3 in DNA: TGTGCCAGCAGGGCGGGACAGGCTTCCACTGAAGCTTTCTTT.

The J gene is TRBJ2-1, the V gene TRBV19, with TRBD2 matching 8 bases. The CDR3 loop spans 16 amino acids. The J segment lost 6 bases and the V segment lost 10 bases, leaving 17 bases of the junction unmatched. Germline CDR1 and CDR2: LNHDA and SQIVND (reference sequence). CDR3 loop: CATTNRAGAPLNEQFF. The CDR3 bases are TGTGCCACCACGAATCGAGCGGGAGCCCCACTCAATGAGCAGTTCTTC.

The chain carries TRBV28 and TRBJ1-2, with TRBD1 as a possible D gene (5 bases). Per germline, CDR1 MDHEN and CDR2 SYDVKM. Trimming cost V 2 bases and J 7 bases, with 17 bases left between them. The CDR3 consists of 15 residues. The CDR3 is CASSLLGTHALGYTF. CDR3 bases: TGTGCCAGCAGTTTACTGGGGACGCACGCTCTTGGCTACACCTTC.

This chain links TRBV24-1 with TRBJ2-1; the match to TRBD2 covers 12 bases. Looked up from germline, CDR1 is KGHDR and CDR2 is SFDVKD. The CDR3 has 18 amino acids. After removal of 7 bases from V and 0 bases from J, the junction contained 9 bases not matched to a gene. CDR3 DNA: TGTGCCACCAGCGAAACTAGCGGGAGGTCTCACTCCTACAATGAGCAGTTCTTC. Its translation is CATSETSGRSHSYNEQFF.

The chain is built from TRBV5-1 and TRBJ2-7, with TRBD2 identical over 7 bases. Per the germline V gene, CDR1 is SGHRS and CDR2 is YFSETQ. This CDR3 comprises 14 residues. The junction had 4 bases not matched to a gene; V was cut back by 4 bases and J by 0 bases. The CDR3 DNA reads TGCGCCAGCAGCGTGGGGACTAACTCCTACGAGCAGTACTTC. Translation gives CASSVGTNSYEQYF.